This TCR beta chain is drawn from a study of T-cell memory formation after mild COVID-19 (dated by TCRdb to the early 2020s). About the study as a whole: TCR sequence clusters from the two donors were largely donor specific. Longitudinal TCRalpha and TCRbeta repertoire sequencing tracked T-cell clones expanding and contracting after mild COVID-19 in a couple of donors. The cohort comprised two young, previously healthy adult volunteers, one female and one male. Study-level results and caveats: Only a couple of mild cases were covered in the study, and larger cohorts including severe cases with pre-infection samples were considered necessary. Some responding clones were detected in pre-infection memory, which suggested that pre-existing cross-reactive memory T cells had joined the SARS-CoV-2 response. Balanced CD4/CD8 phenotypes were observed for clones contracting from day 15 to 85, whereas a bias towards CD4+ was observed for a second wave of clones expanding from day 15 to 37. Contracting CD4+ clones appeared mostly in the CM and EM memory subsets, whereas CD8+ clones were enriched in EMRA. Whether the second-wave clones peaking on day 37 were SARS-CoV-2 specific was not confirmed.

V is trimmed back by 5 bases and J by 4 bases, and the junction contains 7 bases that no gene match accounts for. The germline V gene encodes CDR1 SGHTA and CDR2 FQGNSA. Inclusive of the bounding cysteine and phenylalanine, the CDR3 is 15 residues long. Of the read, only the CDR3 DNA is kept; its 45 bases are in frame from base 1. Sequenced on an Illumina NovaSeq 6000. Using 5'RACE with constant-segment primers, TCRalpha and TCRbeta cDNA libraries were constructed, with sample barcodes and unique molecular identifiers added in the process. RNA was extracted from every sample with Trizol reagent. Library amplification was performed in two PCR steps, and a second sample barcode and Illumina TruSeq adapters were introduced in the second step. The libraries were sequenced on an Illumina NovaSeq using 2 x 150 bp paired-end reads. Per the original workflow: With migec v1.2.7, reads were demultiplexed and then collapsed into UMI-guided consensus sequences. Using mixcr v2.1.11, the UMI consensuses were aligned to TRA and TRB V and J templates and assembled into clonotypes. A clonotype was counted as expanded or contracted only if both edgeR and NoisET called the change significant, with noise models trained on biological replicates. edgeR calls used a false discovery rate-adjusted p below 0.01 and a log2 fold-change threshold of 1. PCA with hierarchical clustering of max-normalized trajectories of the 1000 most abundant clonotypes was used as exploratory dynamics analysis. Each responding clone was given a CD4 or CD8 phenotype based on the CD4+ and CD8+ repertoires, which had been sequenced separately. TCRdb reprocessed the public reads (quality trimming at Q25 with fastp, clone calling with MiXCR) and kept in-frame beta chains. CDR3 protein duplicates are merged, each entry listing the most common genes and DNA. The V and J calls were not made by the authors but by TCRdb's processing. The sample table holds about 400,000 distinct CDR3 sequences, of which 13% to 15% were seen once. The top ten clonotypes cover 20% to 25% of the sample.

PBMCs were isolated by Ficoll-Paque density gradient centrifugation. Turning to this clonotype: Its antigen is unknown. Per-nucleotide qualities are absent, and no much larger clonotype sits a single base away.

The chain employs TRBV7-2 and TRBJ2-5, and TRBD1 matches 10 of the central bases. Sequenced: PBMCs or a T cell subset sorted from them (not recorded which). The sequence was collected from a man aged 18 to 35 who had mild COVID-19 (a few samples of this study predate the infection). The sample titles of this study are shuffled in the database, so cell type and time point are left out; the donor was told from shared clones. The DNA is as follows: TGTGCCAGCAGCCCCGGACAGGGGGATCGAGAGACCCAGTACTTC. Its product reads: CASSPGQGDRETQYF. Where the CDR3 stops, the reference TRBV7-2 and TRBJ2-5 genes take over; the full variable domain is GAGVSQSPSNKVTEKGKDVELRCDPISGHTALYWYRQSLGQGLEFLIYFQGNSAPDKSGLPSDRFSAERTGGSVSTLTIQRTQQEDSAVYLCASSPGQGDRETQYFGPGTRLLVL.